Listed below are T cell receptor beta chains from one sample, sequenced in a study of cytomegalovirus exposure and HLA in healthy donors. Method: immunoSEQ multiplex PCR; TCRdb's copy keeps in-frame clones and lacks some. The profile shows 150,000 to 250,000 clones, about three quarters of them singletons. The sequenced sample consisted of PBMCs. The receptors derive from a woman under 40 in good health and CMV-seronegative. The CDR3 runs from the conserved cysteine through the conserved F or W. Each record gives: D gene, J gene, V gene, clone size, CDR3 DNA, CDR3 protein. The D gene is left open where the match is weak. The size of a clone is reported for some rows only, either as once, few or many, or as a class for expanded clones.

d_gene: TRBD2; j_gene: TRBJ2-1; v_gene: TRBV4-1; abundance: few; CDR3nt: TGCGCCAGCAGCCAAGAAAGCGGGAGAGCAAATGAGCAGTTCTTC; CDR3aa: CASSQESGRANEQFF
d_gene: TRBD1; j_gene: TRBJ1-5; v_gene: TRBV15; abundance: .; CDR3nt: TGTGCCAGCCAGAGGACAGGTGGCAATCAGCCCCAGCATTTT; CDR3aa: CASQRTGGNQPQHF
d_gene: TRBD2; j_gene: TRBJ2-5; v_gene: TRBV9; abundance: .; CDR3nt: TGTGCCAGCAGCGTAGGTCCGGGGGAGGGGGAGACCCAGTACTTC; CDR3aa: CASSVGPGEGETQYF
d_gene: TRBD1; j_gene: TRBJ1-2; v_gene: TRBV2; abundance: .; CDR3nt: TGTGCCAGCAAGGGGGGATCCGGCAGGACAGGGGAGGACGGCTACACCTTC; CDR3aa: CASKGGSGRTGEDGYTF
d_gene: TRBD1; j_gene: TRBJ2-1; v_gene: TRBV5-1; abundance: .; CDR3nt: TGCGCCAGCAGCCAATTACGGACAGGGGACAATGAGCAGTTCTTC; CDR3aa: CASSQLRTGDNEQFF
d_gene: .; j_gene: TRBJ1-2; v_gene: TRBV7-3; abundance: once; CDR3nt: TGTGCCAGCAGCTTAATCGGGGTTGGTGGCTACACCTTC; CDR3aa: CASSLIGVGGYTF
d_gene: TRBD1; j_gene: TRBJ2-7; v_gene: TRBV6-6; abundance: .; CDR3nt: TGTGCCAGCAGGCTGGGACAGGGCTCCTACGAGCAGTACTTC; CDR3aa: CASRLGQGSYEQYF
d_gene: .; j_gene: TRBJ1-3; v_gene: TRBV7-9; abundance: .; CDR3nt: TGTGCCAGCAGCTTAGCGCAGGCCTCTGGAAACACCATATATTTT; CDR3aa: CASSLAQASGNTIYF
d_gene: TRBD2; j_gene: TRBJ2-5; v_gene: TRBV10-3; abundance: .; CDR3nt: TGTGCCATCAGCAGGCTGGGACTAGCGGGAGTCGAGGAGACCCAGTACTTC; CDR3aa: CAISRLGLAGVEETQYF
d_gene: TRBD1; j_gene: TRBJ1-2; v_gene: TRBV7-6; abundance: .; CDR3nt: TGTGCCAGCAGCTTAGGGCAGGGGGATTCATATGGCTACACCTTC; CDR3aa: CASSLGQGDSYGYTF
d_gene: .; j_gene: TRBJ2-1; v_gene: TRBV4-1; abundance: .; CDR3nt: TGCGCCAGCAGCCAAGACGACACCTACAATGAGCAGTTCTTC; CDR3aa: CASSQDDTYNEQFF
d_gene: .; j_gene: TRBJ2-7; v_gene: TRBV6-5; abundance: .; CDR3nt: TGTGCCAGCAGTTACCGGCCAGGGTCCTACACCTACGAGCAGTACTTC; CDR3aa: CASSYRPGSYTYEQYF
d_gene: .; j_gene: TRBJ1-2; v_gene: TRBV30; abundance: .; CDR3nt: TGTGCCTGGAGTGGAGTTAACTATGGCTACACCTTC; CDR3aa: CAWSGVNYGYTF
d_gene: TRBD1; j_gene: TRBJ1-2; v_gene: TRBV6-1; abundance: .; CDR3nt: TGTGCCAGCAGTGCCGGACAGGGGGCGGGCTACACCTTC; CDR3aa: CASSAGQGAGYTF
d_gene: TRBD1; j_gene: TRBJ1-4; v_gene: TRBV4-1; abundance: .; CDR3nt: TGCGCCAGCAGCCTACCCCGACCGGGACAGGGGGCCAAGGTGAATGAAAAACTGTTTTTT; CDR3aa: CASSLPRPGQGAKVNEKLFF
d_gene: .; j_gene: TRBJ1-3; v_gene: TRBV29-1; abundance: .; CDR3nt: TGCAGCGTTTGGGAGGGATTCGGAAACACCATATATTTT; CDR3aa: CSVWEGFGNTIYF
d_gene: .; j_gene: TRBJ2-7; v_gene: TRBV30; abundance: .; CDR3nt: TGTGCCTGGAGTGTGCATAGCCCCTACGAGCAGTACTTC; CDR3aa: CAWSVHSPYEQYF
d_gene: TRBD2; j_gene: TRBJ2-7; v_gene: TRBV7-9; abundance: .; CDR3nt: TGTGCCAGCAGCTTAACTAGCGGGGGCAGTCACGAGCAGTACTTC; CDR3aa: CASSLTSGGSHEQYF
d_gene: .; j_gene: TRBJ1-1; v_gene: TRBV28; abundance: .; CDR3nt: TGTGCCAGCAGTATACATGCATTGAACACTGAAGCTTTCTTT; CDR3aa: CASSIHALNTEAFF
d_gene: .; j_gene: TRBJ1-1; v_gene: TRBV6-1; abundance: .; CDR3nt: TGTGCCAGCAGTGTGGGCAGCATGAACACTGAAGCTTTCTTT; CDR3aa: CASSVGSMNTEAFF
d_gene: TRBD2; j_gene: TRBJ2-3; v_gene: TRBV2; abundance: many; CDR3nt: TGTGCCAGCACTCGTAGCGGGAGAACAGATACGCAGTATTTT; CDR3aa: CASTRSGRTDTQYF
d_gene: .; j_gene: TRBJ2-7; v_gene: TRBV9; abundance: .; CDR3nt: TGTGCCAGCAGCGCCAGGACAGAGTCCTACGAGCAGTACTTC; CDR3aa: CASSARTESYEQYF
d_gene: .; j_gene: TRBJ1-6; v_gene: TRBV7-9; abundance: .; CDR3nt: TGTGCCAGCAGCGACAGTAGCTCCTATAATTCACCCCTCCACTTT; CDR3aa: CASSDSSSYNSPLHF
d_gene: .; j_gene: TRBJ2-1; v_gene: TRBV7-6; abundance: .; CDR3nt: TGTGCCAGCAGCTTTACGGGAGTCTCCAATGAGCAGTTCTTC; CDR3aa: CASSFTGVSNEQFF
d_gene: .; j_gene: TRBJ2-7; v_gene: TRBV5-6; abundance: .; CDR3nt: TGTGCCAGCAGCCCGAGCGGTATCATTCCTAACGAGCAGTACTTC; CDR3aa: CASSPSGIIPNEQYF
d_gene: .; j_gene: TRBJ1-5; v_gene: TRBV6-1; abundance: .; CDR3nt: TGTGCCAGCAACAGGGATGGCAATCAGCCCCAGCATTTT; CDR3aa: CASNRDGNQPQHF
d_gene: .; j_gene: TRBJ2-3; v_gene: TRBV9; abundance: .; CDR3nt: TGTGCCAGCAGAGAGACTTTAGATACGCAGTATTTT; CDR3aa: CASRETLDTQYF
d_gene: TRBD2; j_gene: TRBJ2-1; v_gene: TRBV5-1; abundance: .; CDR3nt: TGCGCCAGCAGCCCCATAGCGGGGGGCTACAATGAGCAGTTCTTC; CDR3aa: CASSPIAGGYNEQFF
d_gene: .; j_gene: TRBJ2-7; v_gene: TRBV6-5; abundance: .; CDR3nt: TGTGCCAGCAGCATTTCACAGGGACCCTACGAGCAGTACTTC; CDR3aa: CASSISQGPYEQYF
d_gene: TRBD2; j_gene: TRBJ2-5; v_gene: TRBV5-1; abundance: once; CDR3nt: TGCGCCAGCAGCGGACTAGCGGGGGGGGCAAAGACCCAGTACTTC; CDR3aa: CASSGLAGGAKTQYF
d_gene: TRBD1; j_gene: TRBJ2-3; v_gene: TRBV6-1; abundance: few; CDR3nt: TGTGCCAGCAGTGACCCGGACAGGCTATCAGATACGCAGTATTTT; CDR3aa: CASSDPDRLSDTQYF
d_gene: TRBD2; j_gene: TRBJ2-1; v_gene: TRBV4-1; abundance: .; CDR3nt: TGCGCCAGCAGACAACCGATGGCTAGCGGATACAATGAGCAGTTCTTC; CDR3aa: CASRQPMASGYNEQFF
d_gene: .; j_gene: TRBJ2-7; v_gene: TRBV28; abundance: few; CDR3nt: TGTGCCAGTATTTCCGGGACAACACTCTACGAGCAGTACTTC; CDR3aa: CASISGTTLYEQYF
d_gene: TRBD1; j_gene: TRBJ2-7; v_gene: TRBV9; abundance: .; CDR3nt: TGTGCCAGCAGCGTAGATGCGAGACAGGGGTCCTACGAGCAGTACTTC; CDR3aa: CASSVDARQGSYEQYF
d_gene: TRBD1; j_gene: TRBJ2-7; v_gene: TRBV4-1; abundance: .; CDR3nt: TGCGCCAGCAGCCAAGATAAAACCTCGGGACAGACCTACGAGCAGTACTTC; CDR3aa: CASSQDKTSGQTYEQYF
d_gene: TRBD1; j_gene: TRBJ1-5; v_gene: TRBV28; abundance: .; CDR3nt: TGTGCCAGCAGACATACCGGGACAGGGAGGAGGCAGCCCCAGCATTTT; CDR3aa: CASRHTGTGRRQPQHF
d_gene: .; j_gene: TRBJ1-5; v_gene: TRBV10-3; abundance: few; CDR3nt: TGTGCCATCAGTGAACGAGGGAATCAGCCCCAGCATTTT; CDR3aa: CAISERGNQPQHF
d_gene: TRBD1; j_gene: TRBJ1-6; v_gene: TRBV2; abundance: few; CDR3nt: TGTGCCAGCAGAACCGGGACAGGGAATTCACCCCTCCACTTT; CDR3aa: CASRTGTGNSPLHF